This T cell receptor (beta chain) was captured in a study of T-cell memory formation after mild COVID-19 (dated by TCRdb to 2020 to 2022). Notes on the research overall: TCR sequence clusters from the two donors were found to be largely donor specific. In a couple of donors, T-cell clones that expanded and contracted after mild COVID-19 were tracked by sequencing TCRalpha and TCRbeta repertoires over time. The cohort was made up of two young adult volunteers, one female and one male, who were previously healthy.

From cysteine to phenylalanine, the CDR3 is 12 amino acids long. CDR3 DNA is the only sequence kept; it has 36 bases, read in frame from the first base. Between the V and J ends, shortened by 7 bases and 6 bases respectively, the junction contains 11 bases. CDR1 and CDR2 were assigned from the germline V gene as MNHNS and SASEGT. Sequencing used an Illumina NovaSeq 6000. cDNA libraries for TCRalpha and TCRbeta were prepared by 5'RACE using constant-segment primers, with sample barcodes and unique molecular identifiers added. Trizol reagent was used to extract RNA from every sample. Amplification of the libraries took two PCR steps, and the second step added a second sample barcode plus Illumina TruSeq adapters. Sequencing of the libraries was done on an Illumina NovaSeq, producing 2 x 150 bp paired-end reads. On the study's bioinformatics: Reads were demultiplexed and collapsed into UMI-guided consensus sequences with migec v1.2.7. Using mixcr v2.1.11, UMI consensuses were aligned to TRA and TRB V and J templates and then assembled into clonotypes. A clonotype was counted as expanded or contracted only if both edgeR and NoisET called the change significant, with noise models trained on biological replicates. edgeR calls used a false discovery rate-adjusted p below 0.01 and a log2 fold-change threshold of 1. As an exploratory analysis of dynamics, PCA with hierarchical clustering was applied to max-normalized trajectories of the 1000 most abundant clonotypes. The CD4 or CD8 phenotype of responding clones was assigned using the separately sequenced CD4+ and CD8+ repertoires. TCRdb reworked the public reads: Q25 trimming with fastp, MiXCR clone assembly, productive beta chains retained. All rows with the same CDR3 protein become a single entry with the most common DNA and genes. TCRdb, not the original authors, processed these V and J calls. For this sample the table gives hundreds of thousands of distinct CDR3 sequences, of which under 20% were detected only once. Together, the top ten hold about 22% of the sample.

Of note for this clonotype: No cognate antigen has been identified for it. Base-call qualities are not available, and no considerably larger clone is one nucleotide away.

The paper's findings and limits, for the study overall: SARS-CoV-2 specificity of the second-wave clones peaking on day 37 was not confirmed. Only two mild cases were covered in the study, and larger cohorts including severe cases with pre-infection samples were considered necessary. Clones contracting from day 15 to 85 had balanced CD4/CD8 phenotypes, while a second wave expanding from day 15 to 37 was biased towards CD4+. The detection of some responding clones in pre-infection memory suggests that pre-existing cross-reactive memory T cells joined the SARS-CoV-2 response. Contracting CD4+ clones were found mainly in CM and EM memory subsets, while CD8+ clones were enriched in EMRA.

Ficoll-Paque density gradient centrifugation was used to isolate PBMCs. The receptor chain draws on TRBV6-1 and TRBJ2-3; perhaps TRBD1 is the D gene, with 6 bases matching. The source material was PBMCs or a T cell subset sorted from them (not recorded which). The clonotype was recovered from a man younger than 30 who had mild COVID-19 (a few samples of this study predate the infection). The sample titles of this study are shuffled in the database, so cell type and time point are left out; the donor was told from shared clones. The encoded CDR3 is CASKDRSDTQYF. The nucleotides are TGTGCCAGCAAGGACAGATCGGATACGCAGTATTTT.